This is a list of T cell receptor beta chains from one sample in a study of blood T cell repertoires in COVID-19. TCRdb's table, derived via immunoSEQ multiplex PCR, lists solely in-frame clones and lacks some. This sample yields 53,000 or so clones, of which roughly 90% are seen a single time; roughly 13% belongs to the top ten. Sequenced material: peripheral blood. The receptors stem from an elderly man with acute or convalescent COVID-19. The CDR3 runs from the conserved cysteine through the conserved F or W. D genes are given only for firm matches. Size is stated for part of the rows, as once, few or many counts, or as a class when the clone is expanded.

16,TRBJ1-1,.,TRBV18,TRBD1,TGTGCCAGCTCACCTAGACAGGGTTTAGGGAACACTGAAGCTTTCTTT,CASSPRQGLGNTEAFF
13,TRBJ2-1,.,TRBV11-2,.,TGTGCCAGCAGCTTATCACTTGCCAATGAGCAGTTCTTC,CASSLSLANEQFF
16,TRBJ2-2,.,TRBV7-2,.,TGTGCCAGCAGCTTGCAGCCGTCGGGATGGGCCGGGGAGCTGTTTTTT,CASSLQPSGWAGELFF
16,TRBJ1-3,once,TRBV5-1,.,TGCGCCAGCAGCTTGGGGGGAGCCCTCTCTGGAAACACCATATATTTT,CASSLGGALSGNTIYF
12,TRBJ2-1,few,TRBV12-3/TRBV12-4,.,TGTGCCAGCAGCCGTGGGAGGAATGCGCAGTTCTTC,CASSRGRNAQFF
14,TRBJ2-3,.,TRBV6-5,TRBD2,TGTGCCAGCAGCCGGGGGGGCGGCACAGATACGCAGTATTTT,CASSRGGGTDTQYF
15,TRBJ2-7,.,TRBV2,TRBD1,TGTGCCAGCAGGGACAGGGGCTTTCCCCCCTACGAGCAGTACTTC,CASRDRGFPPYEQYF
13,TRBJ2-1,.,TRBV15,.,TGTGCCACCAGCAGAGAAGACAGGAATGAGCAGTTCTTC,CATSREDRNEQFF
18,TRBJ1-6,.,TRBV7-2,.,TGTGCCAGCAGCCCCCGGGACACCATTAGCTCCTATAATTCACCCCTCCACTTT,CASSPRDTISSYNSPLHF
16,TRBJ1-6,.,TRBV5-1,TRBD1,TGCGCCAGCAGCTGGGCCCCCGCCAGGGGGGATTCACCCCTCCACTTT,CASSWAPARGDSPLHF
15,TRBJ1-5,.,TRBV2,.,TGTGCCAGCGGGGTCCTCGGGAAAATCGATCAGCCCCAGCATTTT,CASGVLGKIDQPQHF
15,TRBJ2-1,.,TRBV5-1,TRBD1,TGCGCCAGCAGCTTGGCAGGGGGTCTGAACAATGAGCAGTTCTTC,CASSLAGGLNNEQFF
14,TRBJ1-3,.,TRBV25-1,.,TGTGCCAGCAGTACACCCGGGGTCGGAAACACCATATATTTT,CASSTPGVGNTIYF
16,TRBJ1-1,.,TRBV6-2/TRBV6-3,.,TGTGCCAGCAGCCGGGGGATATTCGGGGGGAACACTGAAGCTTTCTTT,CASSRGIFGGNTEAFF
13,TRBJ2-7,medium-sized,TRBV28,.,TGTGCCAGCAGAGGACACAGCTCCTACGAGCAGTACTTC,CASRGHSSYEQYF
12,TRBJ2-3,.,TRBV7-9,.,TGTGCCAGCAGCCGGGACACAGATACGCAGTATTTT,CASSRDTDTQYF